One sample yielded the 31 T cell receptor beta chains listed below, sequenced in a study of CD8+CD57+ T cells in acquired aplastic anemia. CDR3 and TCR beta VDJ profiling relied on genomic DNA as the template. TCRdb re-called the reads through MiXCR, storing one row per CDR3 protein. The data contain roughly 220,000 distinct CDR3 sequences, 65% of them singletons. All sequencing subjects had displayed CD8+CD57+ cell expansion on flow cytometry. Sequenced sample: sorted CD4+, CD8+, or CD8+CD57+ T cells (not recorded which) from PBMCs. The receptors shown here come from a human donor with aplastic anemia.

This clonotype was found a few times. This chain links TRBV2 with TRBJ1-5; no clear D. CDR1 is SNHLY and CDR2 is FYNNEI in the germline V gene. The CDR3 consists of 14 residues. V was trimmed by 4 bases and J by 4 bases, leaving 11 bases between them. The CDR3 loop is CASSGSLANQPQHF. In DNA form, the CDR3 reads TGTGCCAGCAGTGGGTCATTAGCTAATCAGCCCCAGCATTTT.

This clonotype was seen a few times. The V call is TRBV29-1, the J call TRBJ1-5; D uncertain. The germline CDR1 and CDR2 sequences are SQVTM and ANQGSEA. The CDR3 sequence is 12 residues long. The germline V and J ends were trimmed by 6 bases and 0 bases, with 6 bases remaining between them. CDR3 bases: TGCAGCGTGGCCAATAGCAATCAGCCCCAGCATTTT. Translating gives CSVANSNQPQHF.

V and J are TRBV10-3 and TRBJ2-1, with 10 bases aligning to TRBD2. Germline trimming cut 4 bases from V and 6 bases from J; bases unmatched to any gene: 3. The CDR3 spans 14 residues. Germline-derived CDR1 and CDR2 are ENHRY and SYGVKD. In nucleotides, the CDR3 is TGTGCCATCAGTGTATCTAGCGGGGGCAATGAGCAGTTCTTC. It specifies CAISVSSGGNEQFF.

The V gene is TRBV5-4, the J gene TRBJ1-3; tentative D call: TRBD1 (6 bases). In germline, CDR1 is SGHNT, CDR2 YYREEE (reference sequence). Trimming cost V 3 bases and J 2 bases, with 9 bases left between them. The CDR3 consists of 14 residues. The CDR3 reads CASSSQGPGNTIYF. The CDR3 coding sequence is TGTGCCAGCAGCTCACAGGGCCCTGGAAACACCATATATTTT. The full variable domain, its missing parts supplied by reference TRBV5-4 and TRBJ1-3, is ETGVTQSPTHLIKTRGQQVTLRCSSQSGHNTVSWYQQALGQGPQFIFQYYREEENGRGNFPPRFSGLQFPNYSSELNVNALELDDSALYLCASSSQGPGNTIYFGEGSWLTVV.

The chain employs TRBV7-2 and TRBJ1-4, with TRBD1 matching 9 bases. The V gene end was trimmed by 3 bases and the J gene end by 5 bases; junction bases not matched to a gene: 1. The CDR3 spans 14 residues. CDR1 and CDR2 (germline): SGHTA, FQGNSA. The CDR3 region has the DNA TGTGCCAGCAGCTTCGACAGGGGGAATGAAAAACTGTTTTTT. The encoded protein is CASSFDRGNEKLFF.

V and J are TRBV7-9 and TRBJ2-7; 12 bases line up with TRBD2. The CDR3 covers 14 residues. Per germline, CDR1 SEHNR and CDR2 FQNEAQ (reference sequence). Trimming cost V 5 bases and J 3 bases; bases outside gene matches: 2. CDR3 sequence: CASSPLAGGYEQYF. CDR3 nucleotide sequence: TGTGCCAGCAGCCCACTAGCGGGGGGCTACGAGCAGTACTTC.

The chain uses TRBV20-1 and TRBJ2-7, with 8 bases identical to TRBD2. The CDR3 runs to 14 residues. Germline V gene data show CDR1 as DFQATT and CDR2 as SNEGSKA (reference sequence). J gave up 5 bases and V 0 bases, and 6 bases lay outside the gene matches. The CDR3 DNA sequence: TGCAGTGCTAGAGATGGGACTAGACCCCACGAGCAGTACTTC. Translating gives CSARDGTRPHEQYF.

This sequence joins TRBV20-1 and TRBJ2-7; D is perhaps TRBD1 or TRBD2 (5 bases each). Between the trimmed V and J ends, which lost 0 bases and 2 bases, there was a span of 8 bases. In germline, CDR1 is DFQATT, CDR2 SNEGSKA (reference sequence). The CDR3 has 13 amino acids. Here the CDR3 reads CSARDLGAYEQYF. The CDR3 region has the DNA TGCAGTGCTAGAGATCTGGGGGCCTACGAGCAGTACTTC.

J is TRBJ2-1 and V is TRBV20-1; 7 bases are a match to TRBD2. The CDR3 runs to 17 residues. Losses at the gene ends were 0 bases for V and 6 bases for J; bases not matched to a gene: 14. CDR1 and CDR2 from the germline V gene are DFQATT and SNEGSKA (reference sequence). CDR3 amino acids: CSARDYSGLEAVNEQFF. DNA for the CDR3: TGCAGTGCTAGAGATTATAGCGGACTAGAGGCTGTCAATGAGCAGTTCTTC.

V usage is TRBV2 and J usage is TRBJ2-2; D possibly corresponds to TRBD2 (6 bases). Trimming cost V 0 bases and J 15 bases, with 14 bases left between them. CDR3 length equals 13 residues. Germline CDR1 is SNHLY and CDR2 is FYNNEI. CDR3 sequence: CASSEARDSALFF. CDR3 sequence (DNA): TGTGCCAGCAGTGAAGCACGGGACTCGGCCTTGTTTTTT.

CDR3 in DNA: TGTGCCAGCAGTGTCCGGGGACAAGGGGACATTCAGTACTTC. Its protein product is CASSVRGQGDIQYF. The chain employs TRBV2 and TRBJ2-4, with D perhaps TRBD1 (6 bases). The V end was cut by 4 bases, the J end by 8 bases, with 15 bases between. This CDR3 region has 14 residues. Germline assignment: CDR1 SNHLY and CDR2 FYNNEI.

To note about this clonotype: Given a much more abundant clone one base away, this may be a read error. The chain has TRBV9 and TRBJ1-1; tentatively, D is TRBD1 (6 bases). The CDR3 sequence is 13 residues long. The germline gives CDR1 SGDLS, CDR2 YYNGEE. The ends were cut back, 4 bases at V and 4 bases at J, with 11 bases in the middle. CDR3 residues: CASSPRGGTEAFF. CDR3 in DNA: TGTGCCAGCAGCCCGAGGGGGGGCACTGAAGCTTTCTTT.

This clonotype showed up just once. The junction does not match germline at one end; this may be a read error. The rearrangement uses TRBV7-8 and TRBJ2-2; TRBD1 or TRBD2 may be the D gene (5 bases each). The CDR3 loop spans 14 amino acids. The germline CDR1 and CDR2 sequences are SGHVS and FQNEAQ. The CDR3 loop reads CASSPGHNTGELSF. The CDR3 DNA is TGTGCCAGCAGCCCAGGACATAACACCGGGGAGCTGTCTTTT.

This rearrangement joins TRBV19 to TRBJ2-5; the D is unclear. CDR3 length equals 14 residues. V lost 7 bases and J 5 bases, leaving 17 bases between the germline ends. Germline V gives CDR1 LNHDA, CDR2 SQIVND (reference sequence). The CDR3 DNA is TGTGCCAGTATGCGGACGGTAGCCGGGGAGACCCAGTACTTC. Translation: CASMRTVAGETQYF.

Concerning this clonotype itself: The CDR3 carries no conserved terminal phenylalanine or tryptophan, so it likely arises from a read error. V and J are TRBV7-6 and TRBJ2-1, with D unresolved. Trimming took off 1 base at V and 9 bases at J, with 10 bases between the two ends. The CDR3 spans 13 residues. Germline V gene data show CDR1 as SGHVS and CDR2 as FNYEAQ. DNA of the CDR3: TGTGCCAGCAGCTTAGGGCCCTCCGTTGAGCAGTTCCTC. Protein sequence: CASSLGPSVEQFL.

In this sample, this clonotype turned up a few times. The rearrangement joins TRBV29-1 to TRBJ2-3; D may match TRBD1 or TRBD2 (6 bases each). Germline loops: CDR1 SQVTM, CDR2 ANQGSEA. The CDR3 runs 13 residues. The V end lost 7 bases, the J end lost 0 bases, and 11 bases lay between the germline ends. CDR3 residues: CSGGATSTDTQYF. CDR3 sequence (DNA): TGCAGCGGGGGGGCTACTAGCACAGATACGCAGTATTTT.

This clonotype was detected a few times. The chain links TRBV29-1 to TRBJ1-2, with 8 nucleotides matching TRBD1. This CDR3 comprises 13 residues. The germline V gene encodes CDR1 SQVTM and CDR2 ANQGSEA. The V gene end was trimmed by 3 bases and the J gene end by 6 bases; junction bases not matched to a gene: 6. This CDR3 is CSVDLGQGHGYTF. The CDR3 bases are TGCAGCGTTGACCTAGGACAGGGCCATGGCTACACCTTC.

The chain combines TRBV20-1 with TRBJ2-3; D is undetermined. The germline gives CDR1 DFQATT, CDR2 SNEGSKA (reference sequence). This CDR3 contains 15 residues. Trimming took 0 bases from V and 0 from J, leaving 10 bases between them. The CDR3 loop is CSARDRIISTDTQYF. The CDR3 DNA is TGCAGTGCTAGAGATCGGATAATCAGCACAGATACGCAGTATTTT.

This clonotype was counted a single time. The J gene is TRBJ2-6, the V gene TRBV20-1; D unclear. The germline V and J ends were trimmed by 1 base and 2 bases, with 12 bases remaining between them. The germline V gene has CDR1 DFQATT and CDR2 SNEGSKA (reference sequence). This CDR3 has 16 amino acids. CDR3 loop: CSARGQVHAGANVLTF. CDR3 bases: TGCAGTGCTAGAGGTCAGGTCCACGCTGGGGCCAACGTCCTGACTTTC.

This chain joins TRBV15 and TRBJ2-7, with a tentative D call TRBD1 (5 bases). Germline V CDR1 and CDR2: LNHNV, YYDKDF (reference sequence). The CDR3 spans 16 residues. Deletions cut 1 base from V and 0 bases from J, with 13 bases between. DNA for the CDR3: TGTGCCACCAGCAGAGGATTAGGGGTGACCTCCTACGAGCAGTACTTC. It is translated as CATSRGLGVTSYEQYF.

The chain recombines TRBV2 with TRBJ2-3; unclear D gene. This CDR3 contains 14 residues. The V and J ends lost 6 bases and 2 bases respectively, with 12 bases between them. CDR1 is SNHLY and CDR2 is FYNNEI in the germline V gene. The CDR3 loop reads CASRGSSPTDTQYF. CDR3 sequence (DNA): TGTGCCAGCAGGGGGTCCTCCCCCACAGATACGCAGTATTTT.

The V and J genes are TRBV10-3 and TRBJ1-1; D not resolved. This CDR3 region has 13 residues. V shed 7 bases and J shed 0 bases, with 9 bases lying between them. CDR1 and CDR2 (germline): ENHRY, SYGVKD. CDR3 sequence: CAINPSMNTEAFF. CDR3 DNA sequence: TGTGCCATCAACCCATCGATGAACACTGAAGCTTTCTTT.

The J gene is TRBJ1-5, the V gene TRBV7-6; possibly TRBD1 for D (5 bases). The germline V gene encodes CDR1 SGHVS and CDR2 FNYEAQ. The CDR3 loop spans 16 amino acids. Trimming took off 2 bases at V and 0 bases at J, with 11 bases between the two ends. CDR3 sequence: CASSLFGADSNQPQHF. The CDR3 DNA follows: TGTGCCAGCAGCTTATTCGGGGCGGATAGCAATCAGCCCCAGCATTTT.

Written as DNA, the CDR3 is TGTGCCAGCAGCCGGACGACTAGCGGGATTCAAGAGACCCAGTACTTC. Translating it yields CASSRTTSGIQETQYF. V is TRBV9 and J is TRBJ2-5, with 11 bases identical to TRBD2. Germline CDR1 and CDR2: SGDLS and YYNGEE. V lost 4 bases, J lost 2 bases, and 7 bases stayed unmatched. The CDR3 loop spans 16 amino acids.

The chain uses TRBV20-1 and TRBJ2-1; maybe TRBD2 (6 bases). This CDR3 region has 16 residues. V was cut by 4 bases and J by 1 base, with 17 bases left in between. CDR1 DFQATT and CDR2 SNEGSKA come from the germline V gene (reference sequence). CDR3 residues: CSATPEGSGSYNEQFF. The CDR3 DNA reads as TGCAGTGCTACTCCTGAGGGTAGCGGTTCCTACAATGAGCAGTTCTTC.

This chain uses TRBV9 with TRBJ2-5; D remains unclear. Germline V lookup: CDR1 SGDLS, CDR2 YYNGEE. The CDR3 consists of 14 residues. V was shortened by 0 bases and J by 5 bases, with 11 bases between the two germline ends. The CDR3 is CASSVGGVLETQYF. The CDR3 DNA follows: TGTGCCAGCAGCGTAGGTGGGGTACTGGAGACCCAGTACTTC.

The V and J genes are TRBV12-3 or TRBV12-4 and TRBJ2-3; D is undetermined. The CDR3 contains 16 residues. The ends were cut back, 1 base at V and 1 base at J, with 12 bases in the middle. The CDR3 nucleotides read TGTGCCAGCAGTTTAGAGGGCAACCCGCGCACAGATACGCAGTATTTT. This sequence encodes CASSLEGNPRTDTQYF.

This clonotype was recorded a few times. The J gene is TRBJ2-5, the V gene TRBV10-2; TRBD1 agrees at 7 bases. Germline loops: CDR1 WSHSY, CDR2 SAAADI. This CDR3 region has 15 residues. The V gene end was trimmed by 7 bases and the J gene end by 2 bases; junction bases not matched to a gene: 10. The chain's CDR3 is CASKRWTGPQETQYF. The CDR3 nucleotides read TGCGCCAGCAAACGATGGACAGGACCTCAAGAGACCCAGTACTTC.

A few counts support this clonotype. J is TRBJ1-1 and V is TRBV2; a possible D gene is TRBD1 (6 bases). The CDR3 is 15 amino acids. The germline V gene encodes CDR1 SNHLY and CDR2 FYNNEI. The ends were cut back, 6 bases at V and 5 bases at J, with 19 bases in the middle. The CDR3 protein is CASSRSTGRGTEAFF. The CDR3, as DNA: TGTGCCAGCAGCCGATCCACAGGGAGAGGGACTGAAGCTTTCTTT.

The CDR3 nucleotides are TGCAGTGCTGGGGAAGCTGACAGCTACCAAGAGACCCAGTACTTC. Translating it yields CSAGEADSYQETQYF. The chain combines TRBV20-1 with TRBJ2-5, with D maybe TRBD1 (5 bases). Germline lookup yields CDR1 DFQATT and CDR2 SNEGSKA (reference sequence). Trimming took 5 bases from V and 0 from J, leaving 16 bases between them. This CDR3 comprises 15 residues.

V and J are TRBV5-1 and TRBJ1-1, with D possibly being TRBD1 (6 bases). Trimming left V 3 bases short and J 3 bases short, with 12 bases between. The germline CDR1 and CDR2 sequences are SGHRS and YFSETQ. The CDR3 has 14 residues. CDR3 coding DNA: TGCGCCAGCAGCTCCACAGGGTACGACACTGAAGCTTTCTTT. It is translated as CASSSTGYDTEAFF.